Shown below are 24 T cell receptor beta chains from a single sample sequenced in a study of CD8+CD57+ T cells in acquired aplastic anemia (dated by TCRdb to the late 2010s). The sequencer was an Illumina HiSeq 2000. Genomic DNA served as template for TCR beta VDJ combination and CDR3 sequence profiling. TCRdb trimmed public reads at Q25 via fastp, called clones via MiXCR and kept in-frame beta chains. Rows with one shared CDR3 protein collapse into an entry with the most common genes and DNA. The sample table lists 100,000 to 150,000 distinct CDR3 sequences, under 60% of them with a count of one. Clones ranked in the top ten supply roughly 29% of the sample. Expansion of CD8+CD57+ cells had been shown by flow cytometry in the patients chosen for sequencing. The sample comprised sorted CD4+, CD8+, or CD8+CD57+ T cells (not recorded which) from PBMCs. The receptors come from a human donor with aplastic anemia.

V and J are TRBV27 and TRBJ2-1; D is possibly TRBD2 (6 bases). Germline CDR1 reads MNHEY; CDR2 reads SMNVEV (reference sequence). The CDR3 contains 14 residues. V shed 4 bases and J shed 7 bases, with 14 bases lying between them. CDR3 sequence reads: CASSSSDYSNEQFF. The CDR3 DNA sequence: TGTGCCAGCAGTTCGTCGGACTATTCGAATGAGCAGTTCTTC.

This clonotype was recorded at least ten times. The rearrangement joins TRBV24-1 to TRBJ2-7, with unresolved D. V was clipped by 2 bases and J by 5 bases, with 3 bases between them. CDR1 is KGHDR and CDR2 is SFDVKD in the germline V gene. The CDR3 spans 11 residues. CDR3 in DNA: TGTGCCACCAGTGATTCCCACGAGCAGTACTTC. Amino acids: CATSDSHEQYF.

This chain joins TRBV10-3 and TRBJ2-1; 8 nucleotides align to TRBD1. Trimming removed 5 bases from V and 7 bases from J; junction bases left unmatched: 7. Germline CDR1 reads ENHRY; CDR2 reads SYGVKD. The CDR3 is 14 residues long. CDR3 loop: CAISPGGAGNEQFF. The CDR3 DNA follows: TGTGCCATCAGTCCAGGGGGCGCCGGGAATGAGCAGTTCTTC.

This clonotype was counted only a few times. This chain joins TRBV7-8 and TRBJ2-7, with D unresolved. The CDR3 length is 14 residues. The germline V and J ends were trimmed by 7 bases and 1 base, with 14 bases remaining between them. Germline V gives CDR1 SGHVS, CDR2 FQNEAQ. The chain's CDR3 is CASTQWAESYEQYF. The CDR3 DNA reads TGTGCCAGCACCCAATGGGCAGAATCCTACGAGCAGTACTTC.

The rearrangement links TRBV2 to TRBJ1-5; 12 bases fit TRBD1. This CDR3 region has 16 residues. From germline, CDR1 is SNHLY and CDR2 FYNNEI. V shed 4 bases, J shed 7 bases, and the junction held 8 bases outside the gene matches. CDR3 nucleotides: TGTGCCAGCAGTGTGGGACAGGGGGCGACGGGGCAGCCCCAGCATTTT. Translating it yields CASSVGQGATGQPQHF.

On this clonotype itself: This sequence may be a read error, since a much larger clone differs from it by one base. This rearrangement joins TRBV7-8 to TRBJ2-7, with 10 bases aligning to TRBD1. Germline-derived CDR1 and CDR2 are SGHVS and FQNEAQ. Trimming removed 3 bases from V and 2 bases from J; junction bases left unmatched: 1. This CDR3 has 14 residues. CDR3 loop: CASSFGTGAYEQYF. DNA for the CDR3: TGTGCCAGCAGCTTCGGGACAGGGGCCTACGAGCAGTACTTC. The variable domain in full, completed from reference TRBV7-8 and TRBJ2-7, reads GAGVSQSPRYKVAKRGQDVALRCDPISGHVSLFWYQQALGQGPEFLTYFQNEAQLDKSGLPSDRFFAERPEGSVSTLKIQRTQQEDSAVYLCASSFGTGAYEQYFGPGTRLTVT.

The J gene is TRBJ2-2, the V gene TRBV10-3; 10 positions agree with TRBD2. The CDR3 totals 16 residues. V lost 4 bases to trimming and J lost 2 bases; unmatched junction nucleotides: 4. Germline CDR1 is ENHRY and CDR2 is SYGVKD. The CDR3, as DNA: TGTGCCATCAGTGCAGGACTAGCGGTTAACACCGGGGAGCTGTTTTTT. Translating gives CAISAGLAVNTGELFF.

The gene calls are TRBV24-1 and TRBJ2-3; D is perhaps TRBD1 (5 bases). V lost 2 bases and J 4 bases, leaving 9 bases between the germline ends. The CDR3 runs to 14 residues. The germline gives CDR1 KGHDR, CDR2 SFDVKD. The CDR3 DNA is TGTGCCACCAGTGATTCCAGGGTAGCAGATACGCAGTATTTT. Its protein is CATSDSRVADTQYF.

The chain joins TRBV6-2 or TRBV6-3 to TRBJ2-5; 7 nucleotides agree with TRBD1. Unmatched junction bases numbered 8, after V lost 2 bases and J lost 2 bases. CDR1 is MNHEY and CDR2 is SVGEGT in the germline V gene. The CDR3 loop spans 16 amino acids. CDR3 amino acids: CASSYGGRGLQETQYF. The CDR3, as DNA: TGTGCCAGCAGTTACGGAGGAAGGGGGCTTCAAGAGACCCAGTACTTC.

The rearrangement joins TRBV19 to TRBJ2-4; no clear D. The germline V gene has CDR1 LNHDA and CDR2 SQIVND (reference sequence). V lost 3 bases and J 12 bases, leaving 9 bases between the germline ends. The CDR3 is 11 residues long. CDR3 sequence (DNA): TGTGCCAGTAGTATCGATTCCGCTCAGTACTTC. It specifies CASSIDSAQYF.

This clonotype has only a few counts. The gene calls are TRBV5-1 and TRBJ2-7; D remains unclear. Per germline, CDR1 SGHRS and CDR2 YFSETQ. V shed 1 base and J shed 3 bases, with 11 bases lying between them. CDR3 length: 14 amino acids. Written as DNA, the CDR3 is TGCGCCAGCAGCTTGAGTCTGGTAGACTACGAGCAGTACTTC. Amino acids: CASSLSLVDYEQYF.

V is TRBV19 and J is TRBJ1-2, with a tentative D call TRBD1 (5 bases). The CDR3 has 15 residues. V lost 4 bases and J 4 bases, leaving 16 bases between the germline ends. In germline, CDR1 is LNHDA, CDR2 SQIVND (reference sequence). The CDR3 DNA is TGTGCCAGTAGTAAAGAGAGACAGTCTACCTATGGCTACACCTTC. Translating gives CASSKERQSTYGYTF.

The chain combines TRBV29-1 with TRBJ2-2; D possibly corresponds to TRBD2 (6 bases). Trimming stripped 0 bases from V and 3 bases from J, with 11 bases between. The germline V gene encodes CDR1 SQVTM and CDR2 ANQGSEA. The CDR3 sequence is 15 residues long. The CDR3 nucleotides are TGCAGCGTTGAAGATGGCGGGACTTACACCGGGGAGCTGTTTTTT. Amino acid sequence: CSVEDGGTYTGELFF.

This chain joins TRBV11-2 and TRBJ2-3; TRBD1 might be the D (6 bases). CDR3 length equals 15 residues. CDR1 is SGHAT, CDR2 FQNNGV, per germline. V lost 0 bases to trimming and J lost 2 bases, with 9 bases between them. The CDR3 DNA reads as TGTGCCAGCAGCTTAGAGGGGGCGGACACAGATACGCAGTATTTT. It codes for CASSLEGADTDTQYF.

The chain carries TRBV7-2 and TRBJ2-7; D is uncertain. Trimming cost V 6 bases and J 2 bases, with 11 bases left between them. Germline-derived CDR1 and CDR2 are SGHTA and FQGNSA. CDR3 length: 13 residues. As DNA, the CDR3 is TGTGCCAGCAGGTTGGGCAGTACCTACGAGCAGTACTTC. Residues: CASRLGSTYEQYF.

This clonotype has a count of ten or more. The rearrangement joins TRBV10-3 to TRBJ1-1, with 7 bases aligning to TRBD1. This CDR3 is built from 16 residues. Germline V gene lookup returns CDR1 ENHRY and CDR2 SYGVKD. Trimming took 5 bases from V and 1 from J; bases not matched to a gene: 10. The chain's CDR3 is CAISQQGRWGNTEAFF. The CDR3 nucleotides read TGTGCCATCAGTCAACAGGGGAGGTGGGGGAACACTGAAGCTTTCTTT.

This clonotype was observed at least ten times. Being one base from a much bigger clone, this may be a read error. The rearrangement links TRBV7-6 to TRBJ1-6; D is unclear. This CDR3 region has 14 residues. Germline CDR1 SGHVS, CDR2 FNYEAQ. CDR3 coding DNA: TGTGCCGGCAGCCAGGCGGGGTTAGGGTCACCCCTCCACTTT. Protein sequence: CAGSQAGLGSPLHF. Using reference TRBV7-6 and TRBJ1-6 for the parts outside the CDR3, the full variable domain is GAGVSQSPRYKVTKRGQDVALRCDPISGHVSLYWYRQALGQGPEFLTYFNYEAQQDKSGLPNDRFSAERPEGSISTLTIQRTEQRDSAMYRCAGSQAGLGSPLHFGNGTRLTVT.

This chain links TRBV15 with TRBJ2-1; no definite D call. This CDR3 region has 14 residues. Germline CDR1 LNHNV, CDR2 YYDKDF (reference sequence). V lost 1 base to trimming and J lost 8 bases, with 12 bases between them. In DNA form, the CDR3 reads TGTGCCACCAGCAGAGCCTCGGCCCGCGATGAGCAGTTCTTC. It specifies CATSRASARDEQFF. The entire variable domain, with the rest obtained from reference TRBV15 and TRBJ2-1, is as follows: DAMVIQNPRYQVTQFGKPVTLSCSQTLNHNVMYWYQQKSSQAPKLLFHYYDKDFNNEADTPDNFQSRRPNTSFCFLDIRSPGLGDTAMYLCATSRASARDEQFFGPGTRLTVL.

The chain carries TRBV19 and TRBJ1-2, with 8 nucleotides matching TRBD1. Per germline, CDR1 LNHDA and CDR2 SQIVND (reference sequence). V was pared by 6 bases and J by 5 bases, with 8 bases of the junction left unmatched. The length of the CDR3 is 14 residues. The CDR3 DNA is TGTGCCAGTAGACATACAGGGGGAGGGTATGGCTACACCTTC. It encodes CASRHTGGGYGYTF.

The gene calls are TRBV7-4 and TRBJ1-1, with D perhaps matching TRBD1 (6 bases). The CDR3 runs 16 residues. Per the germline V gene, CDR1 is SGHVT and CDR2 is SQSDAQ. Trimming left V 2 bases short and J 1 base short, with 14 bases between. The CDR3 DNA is TGTGCCAGCAGCTTATGGGACACAAATCCGAACACTGAAGCTTTCTTT. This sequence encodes CASSLWDTNPNTEAFF.

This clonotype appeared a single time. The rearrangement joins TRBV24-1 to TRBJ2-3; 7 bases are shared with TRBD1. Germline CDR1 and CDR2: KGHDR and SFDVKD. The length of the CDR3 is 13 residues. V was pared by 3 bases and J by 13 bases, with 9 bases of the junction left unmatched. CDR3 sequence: CATSDGPGGSEYF. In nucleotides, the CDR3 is TGTGCCACCAGTGATGGCCCAGGGGGATCTGAGTATTTT.

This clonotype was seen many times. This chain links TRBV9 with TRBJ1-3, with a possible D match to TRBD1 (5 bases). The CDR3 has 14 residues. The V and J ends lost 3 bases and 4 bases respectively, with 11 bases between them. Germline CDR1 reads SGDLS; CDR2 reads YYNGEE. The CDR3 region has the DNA TGTGCCAGCAGCGGCGGGACTCTCGGAAACACCATATATTTT. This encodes CASSGGTLGNTIYF.

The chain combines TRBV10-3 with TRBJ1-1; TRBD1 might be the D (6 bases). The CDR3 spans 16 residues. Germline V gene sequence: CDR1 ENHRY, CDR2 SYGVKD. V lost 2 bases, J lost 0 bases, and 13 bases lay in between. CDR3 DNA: TGTGCCATCAGTGAGGGCCAGGGGATAGTGAACACTGAAGCTTTCTTT. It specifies CAISEGQGIVNTEAFF.

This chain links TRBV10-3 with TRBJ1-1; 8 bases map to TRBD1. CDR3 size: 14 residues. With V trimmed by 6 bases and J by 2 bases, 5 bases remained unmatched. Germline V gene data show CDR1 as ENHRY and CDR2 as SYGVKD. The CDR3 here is CAIRRTGTNTEAFF. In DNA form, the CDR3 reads TGTGCCATCAGGAGGACAGGGACTAACACTGAAGCTTTCTTT.